These 17 T cell receptor beta chains originate from one sample sequenced in a study of glioma-infiltrating T cells. Amplification of TCR alpha and beta CDR3 regions from RNA used iRepertoire nested multiplex PCR. From the multiplex PCR reads, TCRdb called clonotypes with MiXCR, one entry per CDR3 protein. Here the sample spans roughly 190,000 distinct CDR3 sequences, over 25% being singletons. Material: glioma tissue, nonneoplastic brain tissue, or PBMCs (not recorded which). These receptors were taken from a human donor with low-grade glioma or glioblastoma, undergoing nonglioma brain surgery, or in good health (not recorded which).

The chain recombines TRBV29-1 with TRBJ2-7, with 8 bases fitting TRBD1. This CDR3 is built from 12 residues. The germline V gene encodes CDR1 SQVTM and CDR2 ANQGSEA. The V segment lost 7 bases and the J segment 1 base; nucleotides outside the gene matches: 3. The CDR3 here is CSAGQGSYEQYF. The CDR3 DNA reads TGCAGCGCCGGACAGGGATCCTACGAGCAGTACTTC.

The sample holds many counts of this clonotype. V is TRBV2 and J is TRBJ1-4; D uncertain. The V gene lost 6 bases and the J gene lost 8 bases, with 16 bases spanning the gap. The CDR3 spans 14 residues. The germline gives CDR1 SNHLY, CDR2 FYNNEI. This CDR3 reads CASREATTREKLFF. The DNA of the CDR3 is TGTGCCAGCAGAGAGGCCACAACCCGGGAAAAACTGTTTTTT.

This clonotype was recorded at least ten times. The rearrangement links TRBV3-1 to TRBJ2-5; D remains unclear. The CDR3 has 14 residues. The V gene lost 0 bases and the J gene lost 5 bases, with 10 bases spanning the gap. CDR1 and CDR2 (germline): LGHDT, YNNKEL (reference sequence). CDR3 DNA sequence: TGTGCCAGCAGCCAAGACCGTCTGCCCGAGACCCAGTACTTC. The encoded protein is CASSQDRLPETQYF.

As for this clonotype: A much larger clone lies one base from this, so it may be a read error. This chain connects TRBV29-1 to TRBJ1-1; a weak D match, TRBD1 (6 bases). Germline CDR1 reads SQVTM; CDR2 reads ANQGSEA. This CDR3 has 14 amino acids. CDR3 nucleotides: TGCAGAGTTGAAGTACAGGGTCCGAACACTGAAGCTTTCTTT. Residues: CRVEVQGPNTEAFF.

At least ten counts were recorded for this clonotype. The chain links TRBV6-5 to TRBJ1-5; TRBD1 might be the D (5 bases). The CDR3 covers 15 residues. CDR1 MNHEY and CDR2 SVGAGI come from the germline V gene. The V and J ends lost 0 bases and 4 bases respectively, with 10 bases between them. CDR3 nucleotides: TGTGCCAGCAGTTACTCCGCAGGGCCGAATCAGCCCCAGCATTTT. It encodes CASSYSAGPNQPQHF.

At least ten counts were recorded for this clonotype. This sequence joins TRBV7-2 and TRBJ1-5; D is undetermined. The CDR3 consists of 15 residues. The germline V and J ends were trimmed by 4 bases and 2 bases, with 12 bases remaining between them. In germline, CDR1 is SGHTA, CDR2 FQGNSA. The CDR3: CASSSAGMGNQPQHF. In DNA form, the CDR3 reads TGTGCCAGCAGCTCAGCGGGTATGGGCAATCAGCCCCAGCATTTT.

This chain uses TRBV19 with TRBJ2-5; 12 bases align to TRBD2. CDR1 and CDR2 from the germline V gene are LNHDA and SQIVND (reference sequence). The length of the CDR3 is 18 residues. The V gene end was trimmed by 3 bases and the J gene end by 1 base; junction bases not matched to a gene: 9. CDR3 sequence reads: CASSIRLAGGPAQETQYF. The CDR3 DNA follows: TGTGCCAGTAGTATTCGCCTAGCGGGAGGGCCCGCCCAAGAGACCCAGTACTTC.

This clonotype was picked up many times. The germline gene is not matched at one end of the junction; a read error may be the cause. This rearrangement joins TRBV27 to TRBJ2-7; D not certain. The CDR3 extends over 14 amino acids. CDR1 MNHEY and CDR2 SMNVEV come from the germline V gene (reference sequence). The chain's CDR3 is CASSLYGSTYEQYF. The CDR3, as DNA: TGTGCTAGCAGTTTATATGGTTCTACATACGAGCAGTACTTC.

This clonotype was observed at least ten times. The rearrangement joins TRBV7-2 to TRBJ2-1, with D hard to call. The CDR3 totals 13 residues. CDR1 is SGHTA, CDR2 FQGNSA, per germline. V dropped 1 base and J dropped 8 bases, with 9 bases sitting between them. CDR3 sequence (DNA): TGTGCCAGCAGCTTAGACCTTGTCGATGAGCAGTTCTTC. It yields the protein CASSLDLVDEQFF.

This clonotype was seen more than once but under ten times. The chain uses TRBV12-3 or TRBV12-4 and TRBJ2-6, with 7 nucleotides matching TRBD2. The J segment lost 2 bases and the V segment lost 4 bases, leaving 11 bases of the junction unmatched. This CDR3 has 18 amino acids. CDR3 region: CASSSPSGTVAGANVLTF. Here the CDR3 DNA reads TGTGCCAGCAGTTCCCCTAGCGGTACCGTCGCTGGGGCCAACGTCCTGACTTTC.

The chain has TRBV13 and TRBJ2-1, with D unclear. The CDR3 spans 16 residues. The germline V and J ends were trimmed by 4 bases and 4 bases, with 17 bases remaining between them. The V gene's germline CDR1 is PRHDT and CDR2 FYEKMQ (reference sequence). CDR3 region: CASSSPYYPLYNEQFF. For the CDR3, the DNA is TGTGCCAGCAGCTCCCCCTACTACCCCTTGTACAATGAGCAGTTCTTC. The whole variable domain, remainder taken from reference TRBV13 and TRBJ2-1, is AAGVIQSPRHLIKEKRETATLKCYPIPRHDTVYWYQQGPGQDPQFLISFYEKMQSDKGSIPDRFSAQQFSDYHSELNMSSLELGDSALYFCASSSPYYPLYNEQFFGPGTRLTVL.

Many counts were recorded for this clonotype. The rearrangement joins TRBV24-1 to TRBJ2-5, with 8 bases identical to TRBD2. Germline V gives CDR1 KGHDR, CDR2 SFDVKD. The length of the CDR3 is 15 residues. V was clipped by 5 bases and J by 5 bases; unmatched bases: 9. The DNA of the CDR3 is TGTGCCACCAGTGTGGGCTGGCGGGGGGCGGAGACCCAGTACTTC. It codes for CATSVGWRGAETQYF.

This clonotype came up many times. The chain couples TRBV10-3 to TRBJ2-5; 7 nucleotides agree with TRBD2. Germline assignment: CDR1 ENHRY and CDR2 SYGVKD. This CDR3 spans 17 amino acids. V shed 3 bases and J 4 bases; nucleotides not matched to a gene: 14. The CDR3, as DNA: TGTGCCATCAGTGATGAAGGGAGGGCCTATACAGGAGAGACCCAGTACTTC. It specifies CAISDEGRAYTGETQYF.

This clonotype was recorded at least ten times. The chain uses TRBV15 and TRBJ2-3; 10 bases are shared with TRBD2. V was clipped by 3 bases and J by 4 bases; unmatched bases: 1. Germline CDR1 reads LNHNV; CDR2 reads YYDKDF (reference sequence). This CDR3 has 14 residues. CDR3 DNA: TGTGCCACCAGCAGCGGGACTAGCGCAGATACGCAGTATTTT. Its translation: CATSSGTSADTQYF.

This clonotype was detected only a few times. The rearrangement joins TRBV11-2 to TRBJ2-7; 8 bases line up with TRBD2. V lost 4 bases, J lost 3 bases, and 14 bases stayed unmatched. The CDR3 sequence is 17 residues long. Germline CDR1 reads SGHAT; CDR2 reads FQNNGV. CDR3 coding DNA: TGTGCCAGCAGCTCTCTGAAGCGGGAGAATAGCGGCTACGAGCAGTACTTC. This gives the protein CASSSLKRENSGYEQYF.

Details on this clonotype: At one end, the junction sequence differs from germline, possibly due to a read error. This chain joins TRBV7-7 and TRBJ2-3; D tentatively reads TRBD1 or TRBD2 (5 bases each). The CDR3 has 14 residues. Per the germline V gene, CDR1 is SSHAT and CDR2 is FNYEAQ (reference sequence). In DNA form, the CDR3 reads TGTGCAAGCAGCCGAGGGGCTAGAACAGATACGCAGTATTTT. Translating gives CASSRGARTDTQYF.

This clonotype was seen at least ten times. V gene TRBV7-9 combines with J gene TRBJ2-7; D might be TRBD1 (6 bases). V dropped 4 bases and J dropped 3 bases, with 19 bases sitting between them. The CDR3 is made up of 16 amino acids. The germline V gene has CDR1 SEHNR and CDR2 FQNEAQ (reference sequence). The DNA for the CDR3 is TGTGCCAGCAGCTCGATTTCGACAGGAAGGAGCTACGAGCAGTACTTC. It yields the protein CASSSISTGRSYEQYF.